This T cell receptor (beta chain) is drawn from a study of blood T cell repertoires in COVID-19. In the study overall: Whether acute or convalescent, the COVID-19 samples came from the United States, Italy and Spain.

A single count supports this clone. Original handling: Reference gene primer amplification gave nucleated cell count estimates. Profiled with immunoSEQ multiplex PCR; TCRdb holds only in-frame clones, not every one. The V and J calls and clone size are taken from that table; D and trimming were inferred from the DNA. The sample has a few hundred thousand clones, approximately 84% seen once; the top ten hold under 1.3%. The J segment lost 8 bases and the V segment lost 0 bases, leaving 6 bases of the junction unmatched. The CDR3 is 15 residues long. Germline V gives CDR1 SGHNT, CDR2 YYREEE (reference sequence).

The sample taken for sequencing was PBMCs or T cells enriched from blood (not recorded which). This chain links TRBV5-4 with TRBJ1-4, with 8 bases lining up with TRBD1. This clonotype was sampled from a woman under 40 who had recovered from COVID-19. CDR3: CASSLERTGPEKLFF. CDR3 DNA: TGTGCCAGCAGCTTGGAGAGGACAGGGCCGGAAAAACTGTTTTTT.